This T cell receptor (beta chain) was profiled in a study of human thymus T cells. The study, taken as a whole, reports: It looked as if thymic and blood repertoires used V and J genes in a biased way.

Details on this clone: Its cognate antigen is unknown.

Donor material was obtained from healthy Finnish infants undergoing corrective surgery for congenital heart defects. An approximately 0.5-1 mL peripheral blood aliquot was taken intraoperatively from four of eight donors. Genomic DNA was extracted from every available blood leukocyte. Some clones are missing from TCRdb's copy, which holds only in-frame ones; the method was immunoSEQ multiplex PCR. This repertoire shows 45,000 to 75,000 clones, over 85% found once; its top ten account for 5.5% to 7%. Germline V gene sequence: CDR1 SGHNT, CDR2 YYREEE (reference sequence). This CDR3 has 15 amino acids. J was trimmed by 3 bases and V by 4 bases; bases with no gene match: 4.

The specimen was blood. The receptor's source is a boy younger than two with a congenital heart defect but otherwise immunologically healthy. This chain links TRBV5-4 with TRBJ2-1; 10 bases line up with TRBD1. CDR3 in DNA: TGTGCCAGCAGCCGGGACAGGGGAGGCTACAATGAGCAGTTCTTC. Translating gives CASSRDRGGYNEQFF.